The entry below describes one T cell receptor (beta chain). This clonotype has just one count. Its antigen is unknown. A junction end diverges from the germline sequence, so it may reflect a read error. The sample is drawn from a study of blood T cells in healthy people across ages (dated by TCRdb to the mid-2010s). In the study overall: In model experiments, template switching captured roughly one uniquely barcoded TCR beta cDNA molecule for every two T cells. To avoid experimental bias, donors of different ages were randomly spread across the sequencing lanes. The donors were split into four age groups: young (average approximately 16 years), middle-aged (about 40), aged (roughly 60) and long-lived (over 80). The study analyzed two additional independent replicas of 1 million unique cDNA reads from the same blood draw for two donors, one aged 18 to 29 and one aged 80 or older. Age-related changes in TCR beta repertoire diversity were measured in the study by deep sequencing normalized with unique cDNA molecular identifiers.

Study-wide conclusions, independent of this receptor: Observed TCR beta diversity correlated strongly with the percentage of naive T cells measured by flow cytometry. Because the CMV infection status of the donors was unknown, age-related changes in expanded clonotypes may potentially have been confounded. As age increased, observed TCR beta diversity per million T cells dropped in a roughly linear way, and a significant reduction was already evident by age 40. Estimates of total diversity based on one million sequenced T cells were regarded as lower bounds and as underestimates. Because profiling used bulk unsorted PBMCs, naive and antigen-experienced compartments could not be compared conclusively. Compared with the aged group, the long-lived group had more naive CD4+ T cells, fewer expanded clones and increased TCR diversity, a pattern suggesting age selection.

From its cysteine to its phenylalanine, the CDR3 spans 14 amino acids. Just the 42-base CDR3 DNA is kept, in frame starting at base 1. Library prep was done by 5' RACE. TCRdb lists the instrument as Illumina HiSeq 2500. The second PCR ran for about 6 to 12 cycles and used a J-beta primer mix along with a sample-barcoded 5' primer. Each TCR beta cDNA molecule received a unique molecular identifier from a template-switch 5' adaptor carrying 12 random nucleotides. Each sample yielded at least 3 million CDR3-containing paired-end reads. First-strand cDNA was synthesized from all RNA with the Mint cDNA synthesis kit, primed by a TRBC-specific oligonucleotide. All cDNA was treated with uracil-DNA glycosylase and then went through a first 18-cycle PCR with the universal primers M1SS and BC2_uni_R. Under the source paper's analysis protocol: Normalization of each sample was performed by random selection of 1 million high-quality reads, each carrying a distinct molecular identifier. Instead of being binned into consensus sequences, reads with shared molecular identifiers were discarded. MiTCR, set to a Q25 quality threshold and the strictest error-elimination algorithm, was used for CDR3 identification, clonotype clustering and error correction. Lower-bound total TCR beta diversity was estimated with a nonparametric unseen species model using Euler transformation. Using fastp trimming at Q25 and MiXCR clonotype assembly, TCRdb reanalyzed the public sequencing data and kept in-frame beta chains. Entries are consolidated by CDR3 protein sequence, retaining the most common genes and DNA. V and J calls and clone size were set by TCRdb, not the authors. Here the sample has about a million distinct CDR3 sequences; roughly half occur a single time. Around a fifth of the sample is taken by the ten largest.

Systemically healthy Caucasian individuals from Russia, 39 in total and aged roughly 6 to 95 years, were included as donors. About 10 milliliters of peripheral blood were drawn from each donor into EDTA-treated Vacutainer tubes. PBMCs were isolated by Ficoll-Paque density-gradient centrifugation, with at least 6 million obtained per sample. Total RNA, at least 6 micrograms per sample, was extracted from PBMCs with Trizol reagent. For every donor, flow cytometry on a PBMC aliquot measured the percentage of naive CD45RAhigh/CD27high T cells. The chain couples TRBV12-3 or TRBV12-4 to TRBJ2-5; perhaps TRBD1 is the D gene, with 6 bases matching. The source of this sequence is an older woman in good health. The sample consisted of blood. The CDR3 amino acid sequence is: CASSRDGTQGTQYF. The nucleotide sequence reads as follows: TGTGCCAGCAGTCGGGACGGGACACAAGGGACCCAGTACTTC.